A selection of T cell receptor beta chains follows, all from one sample in a study of molecular identifiers for immune sequencing clone quantification. TCRdb passed the PCR reads through MiXCR, listing each CDR3 protein once. The data hold approximately 670,000 distinct CDR3 sequences, with approximately 20% observed a single time. Sequenced sample: naive CD8+ T cells from blood, with Jurkat cell RNA spiked in. Every receptor here comes from a human donor in good health. Some libraries in this study had Jurkat cell RNA spiked in. Both conserved end residues are part of each CDR3. D genes are given only for firm matches. Clone size appears in some rows only: once, few, many, or a class for an expanded clone.

>TRBJ2-1|TRBV7-9|-|-
TGTGCCGGCAGCTTAACTCGCACGGGGGAAAGCTCCTACAATGAGCAGTTCTTC
CAGSLTRTGESSYNEQFF
>TRBJ2-2|TRBV14|TRBD1|many
TGTGCCAGCAGCCGAGACAGGGACCCGAACACCGGGGAGCTGTTTTTT
CASSRDRDPNTGELFF
>TRBJ2-7|TRBV28|TRBD2|-
TGTGCCAGCAGTTTCTGGCGGACTAGCGGGAGTAACGAGCAGTACTTC
CASSFWRTSGSNEQYF
>TRBJ1-2|TRBV28|-|-
TGTGCCAGCAGAGAAAGCGGGGACTATGGCTACACCTTC
CASRESGDYGYTF
>TRBJ1-1|TRBV19|-|few
TGTGCCAGTAGTACGACAGCGGGGGACACTGAAGCTTTCTTT
CASSTTAGDTEAFF
>TRBJ2-5|TRBV7-7|-|-
TGTGCCAGCAGCGCTGGAGCCGGGACCCAGTACTTC
CASSAGAGTQYF
>TRBJ1-5|TRBV19|TRBD1|many
TGTGCCAGTAGTCCCCGGGACAGCTACCTTCTGCCCCAGCATTTT
CASSPRDSYLLPQHF
>TRBJ2-5|TRBV7-9|-|few
TGTGCCAGCAGCTTCCGAAGGGGGGGCCATTCCCAAGAGACCCAGTACTTC
CASSFRRGGHSQETQYF
>TRBJ2-3|TRBV10-3|-|few
TGTGCCATCAGCGCGAGGGGTGTGGGCACAGATACGCAGTATTTT
CAISARGVGTDTQYF
>TRBJ2-3|TRBV27|TRBD1|many
TGTGCCAGCAGTCCCACCCACAGGGGGCTGAGCACAGATACGCAGTATTTT
CASSPTHRGLSTDTQYF
>TRBJ1-1|TRBV7-9|-|-
TGTGCTCAAAGCGGGGGGACCACTGAAGCTTTCTTT
CAQSGGTTEAFF
>TRBJ1-5|TRBV4-2|TRBD1|many
TGTGCCAGCAGCGCCCGGGACAGACTTAATCAGCCCCAGCATTTT
CASSARDRLNQPQHF
>TRBJ2-7|TRBV27|TRBD1|once
TGTGTCAGCAGTTTTGCGACAGGGGGCTACGAGCAGTACTTC
CVSSFATGGYEQYF
>TRBJ2-7|TRBV6-2/TRBV6-3|TRBD2|few
TGTGCCAGCAGCTACAATGGACTAGCGGGAGGGCCTTATATCTCCTACGAGCAGTACTTC
CASSYNGLAGGPYISYEQYF
>TRBJ1-1|TRBV20-1|-|many
TGCAGTGCTATGGGGGCCATGAACACTGAAGCTTTCTTT
CSAMGAMNTEAFF
>TRBJ1-1|TRBV25-1|TRBD1|-
TGTGCCAGCAGTGATTGGGACAGTATGAACACTGAAGCTTTCTTT
CASSDWDSMNTEAFF
>TRBJ2-7|TRBV28|TRBD1|many
TGTGCCAGCAGGGGGCAGGGGGCTTTCGACGAGCAGTACTTC
CASRGQGAFDEQYF
>TRBJ1-2|TRBV29-1|-|many
TGCAGCGTTTTTGGACAAGACTATGGCTACACCTTC
CSVFGQDYGYTF
>TRBJ2-4|TRBV5-6|-|many
TGTGCCAGCAGCTCCCCAATATTACGGGGGCGGCGGAGCCAAAACATTCAGTACTTC
CASSSPILRGRRSQNIQYF
>TRBJ2-7|TRBV27|-|few
TGTGCCAGCAGTCCCCGGATATCCTACGAGCAGTACTTC
CASSPRISYEQYF
>TRBJ2-1|TRBV13|-|few
TGTGCCAGCAGCCCCAACCCGGGCGGGCCTGGTAATGAGCAGTTCTTC
CASSPNPGGPGNEQFF
>TRBJ2-7|TRBV9|-|few
TGTGCCAGCAGCGTAGTAGGGTTAGCCGACGCGCAGTACTTC
CASSVVGLADAQYF